Listed below are T cell receptor beta chains from one sample, sequenced in a study of cytomegalovirus exposure and HLA in healthy donors. Assay: immunoSEQ multiplex PCR; the TCRdb copy retains only in-frame clones and omits some. The sample consists of roughly 99,000 clones, over 60% of them appearing once. The sample comprised PBMCs. These receptors all come from a man in his 60s in good health and CMV-seropositive. Each CDR3 is given with its conserved first and last residue. D genes are given only for firm matches.

j_gene,v_gene,d_gene,CDR3aa
TRBJ2-2,TRBV7-9,TRBD1,CASSLARGQDTGELFF
TRBJ2-5,TRBV7-7,TRBD2,CASSMTSGVVETQYF
TRBJ1-2,TRBV10-2,TRBD1,CASRMDRGRGYTF
TRBJ1-2,TRBV19,-,CASTLGGSTNYGYTF
TRBJ2-2,TRBV6-1,-,CASSVWNTGELFF
TRBJ2-5,TRBV7-8,TRBD2,CASSLDSGGAETQYF
TRBJ1-2,TRBV2,-,CASSGRTVNYGYTF
TRBJ2-6,TRBV5-1,TRBD1,CASNTGGASGANVLTF
TRBJ2-5,TRBV6-1,TRBD2,CASSEAWTAARLAGAQETQYF
TRBJ2-1,TRBV5-1,TRBD2,CASSLGASGGAGNEQFF
TRBJ2-7,TRBV5-6,TRBD1,CASSLRDRISYEQYF
TRBJ2-2,TRBV25-1,TRBD1,CASAQNQGQGPGELFF
TRBJ1-6,TRBV10-2,TRBD1,CASSTGTGSYNSPLHF
TRBJ1-1,TRBV10-3,-,CAISEYGTVEAFF
TRBJ2-7,TRBV6-5,-,CASSYSSGLEQYF
TRBJ1-5,TRBV30,-,CAATQDSNQPQHF
TRBJ2-3,TRBV4-1,-,CASGPPDTQYF
TRBJ2-5,TRBV7-9,-,CASSLYGGLQETQYF
TRBJ2-4,TRBV19,-,CASSSEGGLGAKNIQYF
TRBJ2-7,TRBV4-1,-,CARSGCGGQYF
TRBJ2-7,TRBV28,-,CASSLQGWYEQYF
TRBJ2-7,TRBV7-9,-,CASSLRGGRNRSYEQYF
TRBJ1-5,TRBV4-1,TRBD1,CASSHIQGAIQPQHF
TRBJ2-1,TRBV5-1,TRBD2,CASSTGLAIFF
TRBJ1-4,TRBV30,TRBD1,CAWSVKGADEKLFF
TRBJ2-3,TRBV2,TRBD2,CASSKGLPSTDTQYF
TRBJ1-1,TRBV10-1,-,CASSRLPFF
TRBJ1-2,TRBV7-8,-,CASPRGQTNFYGYTF
TRBJ2-7,TRBV6-1,-,CASSAIGTGPYEQYF
TRBJ1-1,TRBV5-1,-,CASSLAGGGDTEAFF
TRBJ2-7,TRBV9,TRBD2,CASSPRVAGAYEQYF
TRBJ2-3,TRBV27,-,CASSIRAGPTPTDTQYF
TRBJ2-7,TRBV7-2,-,CASSLDGGTYEQYF
TRBJ2-4,TRBV23-1,-,CASSQSRAPIAKNIQYF
TRBJ1-6,TRBV11-3,TRBD1,CASSLSGTGNSPLHF
TRBJ1-5,TRBV7-8,TRBD1,CASSPSGTGGQSNQPQHF
TRBJ2-7,TRBV7-7,-,CASSSGGPYKQYF
TRBJ2-7,TRBV10-2,TRBD1,CATGQGSTYEQYF
TRBJ2-7,TRBV27,TRBD1,CASSSPSGTGGTYEQYF
TRBJ1-5,TRBV5-1,-,CASSLGTGVNQPQHF
TRBJ2-5,TRBV29-1,TRBD1,CSVEHRGETQYF